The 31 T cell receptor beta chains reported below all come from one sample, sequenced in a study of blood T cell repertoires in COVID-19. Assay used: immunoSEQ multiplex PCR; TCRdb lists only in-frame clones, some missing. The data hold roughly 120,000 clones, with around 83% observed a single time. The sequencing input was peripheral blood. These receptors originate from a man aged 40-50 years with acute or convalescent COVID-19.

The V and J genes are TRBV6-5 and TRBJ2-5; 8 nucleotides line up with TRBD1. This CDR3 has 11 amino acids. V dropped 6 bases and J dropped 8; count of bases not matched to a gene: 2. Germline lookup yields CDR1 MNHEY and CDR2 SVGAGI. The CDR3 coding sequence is TGTGCCAGCAGGACAGGGGAAACCCAGTACTTC. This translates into CASRTGETQYF.

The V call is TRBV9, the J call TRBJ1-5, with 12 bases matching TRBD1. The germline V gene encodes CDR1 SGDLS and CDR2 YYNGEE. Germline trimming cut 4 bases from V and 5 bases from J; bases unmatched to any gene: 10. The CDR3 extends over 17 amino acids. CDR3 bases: TGTGCCAGCAGCCCTCGGGACAGGGGGCTAGGGGATCAGCCCCAGCATTTT. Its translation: CASSPRDRGLGDQPQHF.

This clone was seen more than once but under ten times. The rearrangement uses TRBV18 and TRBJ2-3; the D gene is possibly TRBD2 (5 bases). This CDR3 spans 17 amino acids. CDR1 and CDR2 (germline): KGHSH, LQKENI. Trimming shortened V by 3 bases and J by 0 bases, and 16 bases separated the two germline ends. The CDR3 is CASSPQQAETSTDTQYF. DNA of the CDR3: TGTGCCAGCTCACCGCAACAAGCGGAAACTAGCACAGATACGCAGTATTTT.

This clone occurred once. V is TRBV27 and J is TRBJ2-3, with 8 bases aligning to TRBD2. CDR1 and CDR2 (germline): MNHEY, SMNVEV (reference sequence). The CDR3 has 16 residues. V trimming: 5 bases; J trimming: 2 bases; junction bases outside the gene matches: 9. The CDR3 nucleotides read TGTGCCAGCAGTCCCTCCGGGGGGGCCGCCACAGATACGCAGTATTTT. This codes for CASSPSGGAATDTQYF.

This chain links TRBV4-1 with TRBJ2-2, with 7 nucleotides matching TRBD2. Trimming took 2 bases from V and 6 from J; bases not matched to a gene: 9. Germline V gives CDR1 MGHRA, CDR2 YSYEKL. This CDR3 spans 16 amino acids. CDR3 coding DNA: TGCGCCAGCAGCCAAAATCCGGCTAGCGGTGCCGGGGAGCTGTTTTTT. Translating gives CASSQNPASGAGELFF.

The CDR3 region has the DNA TGTGCCAGCAGCGTCACTAGCGGGGGGGTAGATACGCAGTATTTT. Amino acids: CASSVTSGGVDTQYF. The chain carries TRBV7-2 and TRBJ2-3; 13 bases match TRBD2. The junction had 4 bases not matched to a gene; V was cut back by 5 bases and J by 5 bases. CDR1 SGHTA and CDR2 FQGNSA come from the germline V gene. The CDR3 is 15 residues long.

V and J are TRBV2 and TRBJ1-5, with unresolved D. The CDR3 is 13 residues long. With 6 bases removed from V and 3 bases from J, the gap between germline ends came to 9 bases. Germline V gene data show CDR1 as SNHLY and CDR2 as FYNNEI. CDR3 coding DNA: TGTGCCAGCAGGCCGGAGTACAATCAGCCCCAGCATTTT. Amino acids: CASRPEYNQPQHF.

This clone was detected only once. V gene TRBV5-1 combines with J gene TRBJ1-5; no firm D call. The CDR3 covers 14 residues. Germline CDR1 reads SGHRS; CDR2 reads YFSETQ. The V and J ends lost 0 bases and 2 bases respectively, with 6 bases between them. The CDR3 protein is CASSLEGGNQPQHF. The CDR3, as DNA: TGCGCCAGCAGCTTGGAGGGAGGCAATCAGCCCCAGCATTTT.

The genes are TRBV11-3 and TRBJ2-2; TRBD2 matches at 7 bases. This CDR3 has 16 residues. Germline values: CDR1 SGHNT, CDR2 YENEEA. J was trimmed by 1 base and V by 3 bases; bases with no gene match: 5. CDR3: CASSFRGGGNTGELFF. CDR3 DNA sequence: TGTGCCAGCAGCTTTCGTGGCGGGGGGAACACCGGGGAGCTGTTTTTT. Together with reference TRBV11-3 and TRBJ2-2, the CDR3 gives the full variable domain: EAGVVQSPRYKIIEKKQPVAFWCNPISGHNTLYWYLQNLGQGPELLIRYENEEAVDDSQLPKDRFSAERLKGVDSTLKIQPAELGDSAVYLCASSFRGGGNTGELFFGEGSRLTVL.

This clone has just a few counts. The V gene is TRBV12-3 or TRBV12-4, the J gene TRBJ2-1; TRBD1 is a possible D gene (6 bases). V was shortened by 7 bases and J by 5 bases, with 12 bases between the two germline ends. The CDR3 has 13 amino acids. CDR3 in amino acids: CASTLGQNNEQFF. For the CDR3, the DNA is TGTGCCAGCACCCTGGGACAAAACAATGAGCAGTTCTTC.

CDR3 residues: CASSPEGARADTQYF. DNA for the CDR3: TGTGCCAGCAGCCCCGAGGGTGCGAGGGCAGATACGCAGTATTTT. The chain has TRBV7-9 and TRBJ2-3; the D gene is possibly TRBD2 (5 bases). Trimming cost V 5 bases and J 4 bases, with 16 bases left between them. Germline V gene sequence: CDR1 SEHNR, CDR2 FQNEAQ (reference sequence). The CDR3 runs to 15 residues.

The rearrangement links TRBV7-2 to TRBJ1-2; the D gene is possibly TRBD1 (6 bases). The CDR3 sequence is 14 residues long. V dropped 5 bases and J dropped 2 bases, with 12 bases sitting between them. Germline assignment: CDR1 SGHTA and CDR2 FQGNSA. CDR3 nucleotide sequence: TGTGCCAGCAGCCTCCCTGGACAGAACTATGGCTACACCTTC. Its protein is CASSLPGQNYGYTF.

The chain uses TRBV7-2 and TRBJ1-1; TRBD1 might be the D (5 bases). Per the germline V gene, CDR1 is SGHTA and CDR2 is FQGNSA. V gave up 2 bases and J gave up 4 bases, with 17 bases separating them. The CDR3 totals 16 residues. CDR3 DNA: TGTGCCAGCAGCTTACATCCCCAGGGTCTGGGCACTGAAGCTTTCTTT. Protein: CASSLHPQGLGTEAFF.

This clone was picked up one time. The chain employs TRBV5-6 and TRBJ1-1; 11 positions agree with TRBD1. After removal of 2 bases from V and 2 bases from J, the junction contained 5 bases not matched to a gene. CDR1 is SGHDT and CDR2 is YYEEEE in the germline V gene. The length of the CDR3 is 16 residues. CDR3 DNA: TGTGCCAGCAGCTTTCAGGACAGGGGGCTTAACACTGAAGCTTTCTTT. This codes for CASSFQDRGLNTEAFF.

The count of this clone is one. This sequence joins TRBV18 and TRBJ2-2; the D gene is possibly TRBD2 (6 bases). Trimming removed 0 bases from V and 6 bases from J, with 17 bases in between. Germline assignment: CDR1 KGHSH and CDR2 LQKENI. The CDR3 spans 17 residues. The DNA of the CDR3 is TGTGCCAGCTCACCACCCGGGCCGTCCCGCGGGGCCGGGGAGCTGTTTTTT. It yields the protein CASSPPGPSRGAGELFF.

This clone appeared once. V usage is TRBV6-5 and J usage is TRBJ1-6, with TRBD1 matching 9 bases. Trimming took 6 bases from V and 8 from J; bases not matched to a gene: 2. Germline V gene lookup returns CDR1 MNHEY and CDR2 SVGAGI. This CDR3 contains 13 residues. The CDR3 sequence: CASRGQGYSPLHF. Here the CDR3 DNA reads TGTGCCAGCAGGGGACAGGGTTATTCACCCCTCCACTTT.

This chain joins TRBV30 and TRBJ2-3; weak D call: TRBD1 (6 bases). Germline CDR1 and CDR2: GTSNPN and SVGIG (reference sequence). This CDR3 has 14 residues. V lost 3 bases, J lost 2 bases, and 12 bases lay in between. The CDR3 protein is CAWRIQGYTDTQYF. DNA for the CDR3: TGTGCCTGGAGGATCCAGGGGTACACAGATACGCAGTATTTT.

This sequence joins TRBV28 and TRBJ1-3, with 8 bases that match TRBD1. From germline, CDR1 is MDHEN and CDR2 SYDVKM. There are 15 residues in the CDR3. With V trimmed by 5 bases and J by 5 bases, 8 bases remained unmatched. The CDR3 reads CASSPTGGRRNTIYF. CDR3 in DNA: TGTGCCAGCAGTCCCACAGGGGGACGGAGAAACACCATATATTTT.

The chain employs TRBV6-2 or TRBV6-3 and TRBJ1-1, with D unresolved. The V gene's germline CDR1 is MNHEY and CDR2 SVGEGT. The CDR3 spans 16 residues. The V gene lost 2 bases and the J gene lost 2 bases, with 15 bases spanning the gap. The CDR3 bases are TGTGCCAGCAGTTACCCCCGAGGAAGATACAACACTGAAGCTTTCTTT. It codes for CASSYPRGRYNTEAFF.

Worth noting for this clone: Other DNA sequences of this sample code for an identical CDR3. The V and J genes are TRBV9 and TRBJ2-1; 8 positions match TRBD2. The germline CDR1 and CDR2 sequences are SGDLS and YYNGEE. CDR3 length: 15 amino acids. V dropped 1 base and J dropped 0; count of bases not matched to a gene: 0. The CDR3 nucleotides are TGTGCCAGCAGCGTAAGCGGGAGCTCCTACAATGAGCAGTTCTTC. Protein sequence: CASSVSGSSYNEQFF.

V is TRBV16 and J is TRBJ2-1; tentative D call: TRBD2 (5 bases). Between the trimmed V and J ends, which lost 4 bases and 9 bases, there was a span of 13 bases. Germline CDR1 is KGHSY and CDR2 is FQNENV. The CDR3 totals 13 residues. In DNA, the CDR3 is TGTGCCAGCAGCCCTCTCTGGGCGGGTGAGCAGTTCTTC. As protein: CASSPLWAGEQFF.

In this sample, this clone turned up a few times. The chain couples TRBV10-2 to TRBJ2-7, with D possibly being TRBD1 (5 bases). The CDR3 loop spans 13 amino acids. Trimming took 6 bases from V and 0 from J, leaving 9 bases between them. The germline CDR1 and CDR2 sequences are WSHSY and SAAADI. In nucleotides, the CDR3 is TGCGCCAGCAGAGGGGCAGTCTCCTACGAGCAGTACTTC. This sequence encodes CASRGAVSYEQYF.

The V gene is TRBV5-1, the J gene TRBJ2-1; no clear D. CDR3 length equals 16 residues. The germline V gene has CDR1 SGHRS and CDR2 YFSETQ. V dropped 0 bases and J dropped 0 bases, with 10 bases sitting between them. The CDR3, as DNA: TGCGCCAGCAGCTTGGCGGCCCGAGGCTCCTACAATGAGCAGTTCTTC. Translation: CASSLAARGSYNEQFF.

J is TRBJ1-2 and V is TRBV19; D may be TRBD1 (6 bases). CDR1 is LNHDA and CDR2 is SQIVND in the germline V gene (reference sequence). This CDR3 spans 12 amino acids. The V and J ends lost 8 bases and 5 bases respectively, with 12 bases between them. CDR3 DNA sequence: TGTGCCAGTGCAGACAGGAAGTATGGCTACACCTTC. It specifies CASADRKYGYTF. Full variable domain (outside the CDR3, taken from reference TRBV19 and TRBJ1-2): DGGITQSPKYLFRKEGQNVTLSCEQNLNHDAMYWYRQDPGQGLRLIYYSQIVNDFQKGDIAEGYSVSREKKESFPLTVTSAQKNPTAFYLCASADRKYGYTFGSGTRLTVV.

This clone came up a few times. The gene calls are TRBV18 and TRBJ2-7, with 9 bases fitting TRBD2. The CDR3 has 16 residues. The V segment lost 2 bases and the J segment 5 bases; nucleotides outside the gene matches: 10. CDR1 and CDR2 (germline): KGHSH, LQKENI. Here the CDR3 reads CASSPDWRGGLNEQYF. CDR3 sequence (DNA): TGTGCCAGCTCACCAGACTGGCGGGGGGGCCTCAACGAGCAGTACTTC.

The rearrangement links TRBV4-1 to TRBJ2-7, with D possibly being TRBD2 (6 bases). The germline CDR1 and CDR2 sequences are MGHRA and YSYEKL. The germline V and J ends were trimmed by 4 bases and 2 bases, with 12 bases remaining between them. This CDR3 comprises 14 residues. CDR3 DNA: TGCGCCAGCAGCCCGCGGGACGGACCCTACGAGCAGTACTTC. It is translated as CASSPRDGPYEQYF.

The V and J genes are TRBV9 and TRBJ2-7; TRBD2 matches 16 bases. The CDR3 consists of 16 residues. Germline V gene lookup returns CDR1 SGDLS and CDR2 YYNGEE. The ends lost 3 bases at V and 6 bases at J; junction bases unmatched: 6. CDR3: CASSAGLAGGLSEQYF. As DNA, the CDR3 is TGTGCCAGCAGCGCGGGACTAGCGGGGGGGCTTTCCGAGCAGTACTTC.

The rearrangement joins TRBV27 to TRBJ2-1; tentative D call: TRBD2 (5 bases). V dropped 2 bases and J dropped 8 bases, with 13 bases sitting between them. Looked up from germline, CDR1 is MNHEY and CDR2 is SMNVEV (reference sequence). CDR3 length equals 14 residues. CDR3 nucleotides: TGTGCCAGCAGTTTACGGTCGGGGTTTGATGAGCAGTTCTTC. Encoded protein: CASSLRSGFDEQFF.

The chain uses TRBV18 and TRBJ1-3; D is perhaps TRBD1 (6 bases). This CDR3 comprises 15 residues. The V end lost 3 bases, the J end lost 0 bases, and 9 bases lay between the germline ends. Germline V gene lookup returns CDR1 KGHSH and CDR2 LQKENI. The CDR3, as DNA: TGTGCCAGCTCACCCGGGGGGGCCTCTGGAAACACCATATATTTT. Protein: CASSPGGASGNTIYF.

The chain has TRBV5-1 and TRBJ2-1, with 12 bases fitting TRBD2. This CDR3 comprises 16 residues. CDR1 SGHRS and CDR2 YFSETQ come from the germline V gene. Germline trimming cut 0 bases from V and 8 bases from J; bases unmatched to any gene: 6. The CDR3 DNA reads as TGCGCCAGCAGCTTGGTCTCTAGCGGGGGGGCCCATGAGCAGTTCTTC. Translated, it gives CASSLVSSGGAHEQFF.

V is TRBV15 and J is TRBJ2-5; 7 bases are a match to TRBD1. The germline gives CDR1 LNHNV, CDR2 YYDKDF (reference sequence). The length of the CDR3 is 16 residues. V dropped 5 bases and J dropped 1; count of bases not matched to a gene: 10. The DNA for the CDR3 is TGTGCCACCAGCTCTTCCTCCCGGGACAGCCAAGAGACCCAGTACTTC. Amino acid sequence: CATSSSSRDSQETQYF.